Listed here are 31 T cell receptor beta chains from one sample, sequenced in a study of T cells in Graves' hyperthyroidism and ophthalmopathy. The CDR3 regions of TCR beta were amplified from RNA transcripts. Primed by the HTBI set, a first-round RT-PCR was run on the TCR CDR3. TCRdb re-called the multiplex PCR reads through MiXCR, storing one row per CDR3 protein. The sample shows roughly 570,000 distinct CDR3 sequences, around 42% of them seen only once. The source material was peripheral blood or thyroid tissue (not recorded which). The origin of the receptors is a woman aged 18-30 years with Graves' hyperthyroidism.

This clonotype was picked up one time. The gene calls are TRBV12-3 or TRBV12-4 and TRBJ1-1; D is ambiguous. The CDR3 contains 13 residues. Trimming removed 3 bases from V and 2 bases from J, with 7 bases in between. The CDR3 DNA reads as TGTGCCAGCAGTTTCCCCCAAAACACTGAAGCTTTCTTT. Its protein is CASSFPQNTEAFF.

Ten or more counts support this clonotype. The V and J genes are TRBV6-1 and TRBJ2-1; 12 nucleotides agree with TRBD2. Germline V gives CDR1 MNHNS, CDR2 SASEGT. The CDR3 extends over 14 amino acids. V shed 2 bases, J shed 8 bases, and the junction held 1 base outside the gene matches. The CDR3 DNA reads TGTGCCAGCAGTGAACTAGCGGGAGGGCATGAGCAGTTCTTC. Translation gives CASSELAGGHEQFF.

For the CDR3, the DNA is TGCAGCTTTCGTCCAGGGGATGCTTTCTTT. As protein: CSFRPGDAFF. This rearrangement joins TRBV29-1 to TRBJ1-1; maybe TRBD1 (6 bases). The V end lost 8 bases, the J end lost 11 bases, and 15 bases lay between the germline ends. Germline V gene data show CDR1 as SQVTM and CDR2 as ANQGSEA. CDR3 length: 10 amino acids. Variable domain in full (rest from reference TRBV29-1 and TRBJ1-1): SAVISQKPSRDICQRGTSLTIQCQVDSQVTMMFWYRQQPGQSLTLIATANQGSEATYESGFVIDKFPISRPNLTFSTLTVSNMSPEDSSIYLCSFRPGDAFFGQGTRLTVV.

This clonotype was recorded at least ten times. The rearrangement links TRBV20-1 to TRBJ2-7, with 9 positions matching TRBD1. CDR3 length equals 15 residues. Germline CDR1 and CDR2: DFQATT and SNEGSKA (reference sequence). V shed 5 bases and J 1 base; nucleotides not matched to a gene: 9. The CDR3 protein is CSAPSPGQGSYEQYF. The CDR3 bases are TGCAGTGCTCCCTCGCCGGGACAGGGTTCCTACGAGCAGTACTTC.

V is TRBV2 and J is TRBJ2-7; D assignment may be TRBD1 or TRBD2 (5 bases each). The CDR3 is 15 amino acids. V dropped 8 bases and J dropped 0 bases, with 17 bases sitting between them. Looked up from germline, CDR1 is SNHLY and CDR2 is FYNNEI. The CDR3 is CASWAQGTGSYEQYF. CDR3 bases: TGTGCCAGCTGGGCCCAAGGGACGGGCTCCTACGAGCAGTACTTC.

This sequence joins TRBV20-1 and TRBJ1-5, with 7 bases fitting TRBD1. The J segment lost 5 bases and the V segment lost 6 bases, leaving 10 bases of the junction unmatched. CDR1 is DFQATT, CDR2 SNEGSKA, per germline (reference sequence). The CDR3 length is 14 residues. CDR3 amino acids: CSAPRTGVDQPQHF. For the CDR3, the DNA is TGCAGTGCGCCCCGGACAGGCGTAGATCAGCCCCAGCATTTT.

This CDR3 is CASQRTSGNHEQFF. CDR3 bases: TGTGCCAGTCAGAGGACTAGCGGGAACCATGAGCAGTTCTTC. The V and J genes are TRBV11-3 and TRBJ2-7; TRBD2 matches 12 bases. The better agreement between TRBJ2-1 and the DNA end casts doubt on the J call. The CDR3 is 14 amino acids. Germline V gene data show CDR1 as SGHNT and CDR2 as YENEEA.

There are many counts of this clonotype. This rearrangement joins TRBV15 to TRBJ2-7; TRBD1 matches 12 bases. Germline V gene data show CDR1 as LNHNV and CDR2 as YYDKDF (reference sequence). The CDR3 length is 15 residues. Trimming removed 8 bases from V and 2 bases from J; junction bases left unmatched: 7. The CDR3 loop is CATSRDRGRTYEQYF. The CDR3 region has the DNA TGTGCCACCTCCAGGGACAGGGGGCGCACCTACGAGCAGTACTTC.

This clonotype turned up a few times. V is TRBV27 and J is TRBJ2-7, with a weak D call TRBD1 (5 bases). V was cut by 4 bases and J by 3 bases, with 10 bases left in between. The CDR3 sequence is 13 residues long. Germline loops: CDR1 MNHEY, CDR2 SMNVEV (reference sequence). CDR3 loop: CASSSRGFYEQYF. The CDR3 coding sequence is TGTGCCAGCAGTTCAAGGGGCTTCTACGAGCAGTACTTC.

This clonotype was counted a single time. Here the CDR3 reads CASSDQGRTEAFF. In DNA form, the CDR3 reads TGTGCCAGCAGCGACCAGGGTCGGACTGAAGCTTTCTTT. The chain joins TRBV9 to TRBJ1-1; TRBD1 might be the D (5 bases). Germline V gives CDR1 SGDLS, CDR2 YYNGEE. The CDR3 extends over 13 amino acids. The germline V and J ends were trimmed by 3 bases and 5 bases, with 11 bases remaining between them.

This clonotype has a count of ten or more. This chain links TRBV7-2 with TRBJ2-5; no firm D call. V was shortened by 5 bases and J by 9 bases, with 16 bases between the two germline ends. Looked up from germline, CDR1 is SGHTA and CDR2 is FQGNSA. This CDR3 has 13 amino acids. The DNA for the CDR3 is TGTGCCAGCAGCCGAGGACGTTTGGATCCCCAGTACTTC. Translated, it gives CASSRGRLDPQYF.

In its sample, this clonotype was seen a few times. V gene TRBV7-2 combines with J gene TRBJ2-6; D is uncertain. Deletions cut 5 bases from V and 0 bases from J, with 8 bases between. CDR1 is SGHTA, CDR2 FQGNSA, per germline. This CDR3 is 15 amino acids long. CDR3 residues: CASSPVSSGANVLTF. The DNA for the CDR3 is TGTGCCAGCAGCCCCGTGTCCTCTGGGGCCAACGTCCTGACTTTC.

The rearrangement links TRBV5-1 to TRBJ1-3; 7 bases agree with TRBD1. CDR3 length equals 15 residues. Germline values: CDR1 SGHRS, CDR2 YFSETQ. Germline trimming cut 5 bases from V and 2 bases from J; bases unmatched to any gene: 7. The CDR3 bases are TGCGCCAGCAGAGAGGGGGCAAACCCTGGAAACACCATATATTTT. The encoded protein is CASREGANPGNTIYF. Full variable domain (missing parts from reference TRBV5-1 and TRBJ1-3): KAGVTQTPRYLIKTRGQQVTLSCSPISGHRSVSWYQQTPGQGLQFLFEYFSETQRNKGNFPGRFSGRQFSNSRSEMNVSTLELGDSALYLCASREGANPGNTIYFGEGSWLTVV.

This clonotype has ten or more counts. The chain recombines TRBV6-4 with TRBJ1-4; 7 nucleotides line up with TRBD1. The germline V gene encodes CDR1 MRHNA and CDR2 SNTAGT. This CDR3 comprises 17 residues. The V segment lost 6 bases and the J segment 5 bases; nucleotides outside the gene matches: 15. The CDR3 sequence: CASRVPGQRSGNEKLFF. In DNA form, the CDR3 reads TGTGCCAGCAGAGTCCCGGGACAGCGGTCGGGCAATGAAAAACTGTTTTTT.

The V gene is TRBV29-1, the J gene TRBJ1-1; tentative D call: TRBD1 (5 bases). V was cut by 2 bases and J by 1 base, with 11 bases left in between. The CDR3 is 14 residues long. CDR1 and CDR2 (germline): SQVTM, ANQGSEA. The CDR3 sequence: CSVEYGTGNTEAFF. CDR3 coding DNA: TGCAGCGTTGAATACGGGACGGGGAACACTGAAGCTTTCTTT.

The chain employs TRBV29-1 and TRBJ1-2, with D unresolved. Germline values: CDR1 SQVTM, CDR2 ANQGSEA. The CDR3 totals 13 residues. V lost 6 bases and J lost 3, with 14 bases in between. The CDR3 region has the DNA TGCAGCGTCCTAACGGTTTGGGACTATGGCTACACCTTC. It translates to CSVLTVWDYGYTF.

Concerning this clonotype itself: The junction differs from germline at one of its ends, possibly a read error. V gene TRBV13 combines with J gene TRBJ2-2, with 12 positions matching TRBD2. Germline-derived CDR1 and CDR2 are PRHDT and FYEKMQ (reference sequence). This CDR3 spans 15 amino acids. The DNA of the CDR3 is TGTGCCAGCAGCTGGACTAGCGGGGACGACGGGAAGCTGTTTTTT. The encoded protein is CASSWTSGDDGKLFF.

The table lists this clonotype with many counts. V usage is TRBV20-1 and J usage is TRBJ2-5; D might be TRBD1 or TRBD2, each matching 5 bases. Germline V CDR1 and CDR2: DFQATT, SNEGSKA (reference sequence). This CDR3 has 13 residues. The CDR3 here is CSAPAGSQETQYF. CDR3 bases: TGCAGCGCGCCAGCAGGGAGTCAAGAGACCCAGTACTTC.

The CDR3 sequence: CASRTGGATEAFF. CDR3 in DNA: TGTGCCAGCAGGACAGGGGGAGCGACTGAAGCTTTCTTT. The V gene is TRBV13, the J gene TRBJ1-1, with 9 positions matching TRBD1. This CDR3 contains 13 residues. Germline CDR1 PRHDT, CDR2 FYEKMQ (reference sequence). Trimming took 6 bases from V and 5 from J; bases not matched to a gene: 4.

The genes are TRBV7-2 and TRBJ2-3; 7 bases agree with TRBD2. Germline lookup yields CDR1 SGHTA and CDR2 FQGNSA. This CDR3 contains 13 residues. V trimming: 5 bases; J trimming: 5 bases; junction bases outside the gene matches: 4. CDR3 in DNA: TGTGCCAGCAGCCCCCGGGGGGTAGATACGCAGTATTTT. Protein: CASSPRGVDTQYF.

This clonotype was counted only a few times. V and J are TRBV4-1 and TRBJ2-2, with TRBD2 identical over 12 bases. The germline gives CDR1 MGHRA, CDR2 YSYEKL. There are 20 residues in the CDR3. Losses at the gene ends were 4 bases for V and 5 bases for J; bases not matched to a gene: 17. The CDR3 reads CASSLRRLQGTSGLTGELFF. Written as DNA, the CDR3 is TGCGCCAGCAGCCTACGTAGATTACAGGGGACTAGCGGGCTTACCGGGGAGCTGTTTTTT.

This clonotype was found many times. This sequence joins TRBV20-1 and TRBJ2-7, with a tentative D call TRBD1 (6 bases). Between the trimmed V and J ends, which lost 6 bases and 0 bases, there was a span of 15 bases. CDR1 is DFQATT, CDR2 SNEGSKA, per germline (reference sequence). CDR3 length: 14 residues. This CDR3 reads CSAYRALGSYEQYF. CDR3 bases: TGCAGTGCCTACAGGGCCTTGGGCTCCTACGAGCAGTACTTC.

This clonotype was seen many times. The chain recombines TRBV13 with TRBJ2-7; D ambiguous. The germline V and J ends were trimmed by 3 bases and 5 bases, with 11 bases remaining between them. The CDR3 is 13 amino acids. Germline V gives CDR1 PRHDT, CDR2 FYEKMQ (reference sequence). The CDR3 protein is CASSFRGTHEQYF. CDR3 nucleotides: TGTGCCAGCAGCTTCAGAGGTACCCACGAGCAGTACTTC.

This clonotype has ten or more counts. The rearrangement uses TRBV7-2 and TRBJ2-7, with no clear D. This CDR3 is built from 11 residues. Germline V gene lookup returns CDR1 SGHTA and CDR2 FQGNSA. V was cut by 4 bases and J by 1 base, with 2 bases left in between. The CDR3 nucleotides are TGTGCCAGCAGCTGGTCCTACGAGCAGTACTTC. This gives the protein CASSWSYEQYF.

This clonotype was recorded many times. CDR3 residues: CASSQEGREKETQYF. For the CDR3, the DNA is TGCGCCAGCAGCCAAGAAGGCAGGGAGAAAGAGACCCAGTACTTC. The V and J genes are TRBV4-1 and TRBJ2-5; D is perhaps TRBD1 or TRBD2 (5 bases each). Trimming pared 0 bases from V and 3 bases from J, leaving 11 bases between. Germline lookup yields CDR1 MGHRA and CDR2 YSYEKL. There are 15 residues in the CDR3.

The CDR3, as DNA: TGTGCCAGCAGTGACCCTCAGCGGGAGAGATACAATGAGCAGTTCTTC. This translates into CASSDPQRERYNEQFF. This chain connects TRBV2 to TRBJ2-1, with 8 bases aligning to TRBD2. Germline-derived CDR1 and CDR2 are SNHLY and FYNNEI. The CDR3 spans 16 residues. Germline trimming cut 3 bases from V and 4 bases from J; bases unmatched to any gene: 8.

This clonotype was counted once. The gene calls are TRBV5-1 and TRBJ2-3; no reliable D call. The CDR3 is 13 amino acids. The germline V and J ends were trimmed by 4 bases and 0 bases, with 6 bases remaining between them. Germline V gene data show CDR1 as SGHRS and CDR2 as YFSETQ. The CDR3 here is CASSQRSTDTQYF. The CDR3 nucleotides read TGCGCCAGCAGCCAAAGGAGCACAGATACGCAGTATTTT.

As to this clonotype: The CDR3 does not close with the conserved phenylalanine or tryptophan, likely indicating a read error. The limits of the CDR3 on the DNA are not certain, so only TCRdb's listed CDR3 is given. The chain links TRBV20-1 to TRBJ1-4; TRBD1 reflects the table's D call only, with no check against the DNA. Germline lookup yields CDR1 DFQATT and CDR2 SNEGSKA (reference sequence). Both ends counted, the CDR3 spans 9 residues. The CDR3 spells CSVAGTVGY.

The chain joins TRBV25-1 to TRBJ2-7, with TRBD2 as a possible D gene (6 bases). V dropped 3 bases and J dropped 4 bases, with 22 bases sitting between them. The CDR3 is made up of 17 amino acids. The germline V gene encodes CDR1 MGHDK and CDR2 SYGVNS. Written as DNA, the CDR3 is TGTGCCAGCAGTGAGTTAGTCTGGGACTCCCGAAAATACGAGCAGTACTTC. Translated, it gives CASSELVWDSRKYEQYF.

This clonotype was detected many times. The V gene is TRBV7-9, the J gene TRBJ2-7, with TRBD2 as a possible D gene (5 bases). CDR1 is SEHNR and CDR2 is FQNEAQ in the germline V gene (reference sequence). The germline V and J ends were trimmed by 7 bases and 3 bases, with 16 bases remaining between them. CDR3 size: 14 residues. The CDR3 DNA sequence: TGTGCCAGCACTCCGGTGGGGAGTATCTACGAGCAGTACTTC. Translating gives CASTPVGSIYEQYF. The full variable domain, its missing parts supplied by reference TRBV7-9 and TRBJ2-7, is DTGVSQNPRHKITKRGQNVTFRCDPISEHNRLYWYRQTLGQGPEFLTYFQNEAQLEKSRLLSDRFSAERPKGSFSTLEIQRTEQGDSAMYLCASTPVGSIYEQYFGPGTRLTVT.

The chain links TRBV25-1 to TRBJ1-2; possibly TRBD1 for D (6 bases). From germline, CDR1 is MGHDK and CDR2 SYGVNS. The CDR3 spans 12 residues. This CDR3 is CARAQGHYGYTF. The CDR3 region has the DNA TGTGCTAGAGCACAGGGCCACTATGGCTACACCTTC.